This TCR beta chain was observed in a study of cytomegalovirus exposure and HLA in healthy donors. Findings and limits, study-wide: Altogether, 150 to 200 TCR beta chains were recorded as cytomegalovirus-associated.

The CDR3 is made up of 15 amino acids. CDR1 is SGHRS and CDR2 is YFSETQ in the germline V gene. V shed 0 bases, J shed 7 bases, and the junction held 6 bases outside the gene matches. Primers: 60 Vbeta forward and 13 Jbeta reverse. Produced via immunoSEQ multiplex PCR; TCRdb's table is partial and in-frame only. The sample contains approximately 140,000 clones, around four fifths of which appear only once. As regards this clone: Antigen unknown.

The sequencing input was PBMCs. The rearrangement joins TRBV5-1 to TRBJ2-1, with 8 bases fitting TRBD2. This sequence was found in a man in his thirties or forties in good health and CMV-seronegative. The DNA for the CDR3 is TGCGCCAGCAGCTTGGAAGGGACTAGGAGGAATGAGCAGTTCTTC. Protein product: CASSLEGTRRNEQFF.